These 20 T cell receptor beta chains were sequenced from one sample in a study of technical replicates of blood from a handful of donors. Assay used: immunoSEQ multiplex PCR; TCRdb lists only in-frame clones, some missing. The sample lists about 93,000 clones; 95% were seen once. The sequencing sample was made of T cells isolated from PBMCs. The receptors derive from a human donor in good health.

The rearrangement joins TRBV5-4 to TRBJ2-1; tentative D call: TRBD2 (7 bases). The CDR3 has 15 residues. V dropped 0 bases and J dropped 4 bases, with 11 bases sitting between them. In germline, CDR1 is SGHNT, CDR2 YYREEE (reference sequence). The CDR3 region is CASSLGGGRYNEQFF. CDR3 DNA: TGTGCCAGCAGCTTGGGCGGGGGCAGGTACAATGAGCAGTTCTTC.

This chain links TRBV23-1 with TRBJ2-1, with 7 positions matching TRBD1. TRBV23-1 is annotated as an ORF whose role is uncertain. V trimming: 4 bases; J trimming: 3 bases; junction bases outside the gene matches: 12. This CDR3 comprises 17 residues. The CDR3 DNA reads as TGCGCCAGCAGTCTATTCGGACAGGCCGACCTCTACAATGAGCAGTTCTTC. The encoded protein is CASSLFGQADLYNEQFF.

The J gene is TRBJ2-3, the V gene TRBV5-4, with D maybe TRBD1 (6 bases). Germline V CDR1 and CDR2: SGHNT, YYREEE (reference sequence). The CDR3 is 15 residues long. V dropped 2 bases and J dropped 2 bases, with 12 bases sitting between them. CDR3 in amino acids: CASSLDQGPTDTQYF. For the CDR3, the DNA is TGTGCCAGCAGCTTAGATCAGGGGCCCACAGATACGCAGTATTTT.

The chain has TRBV6-6 and TRBJ2-1; D is uncertain. In germline, CDR1 is MNHNY, CDR2 SVGAGI (reference sequence). The V end lost 5 bases, the J end lost 8 bases, and 7 bases lay between the germline ends. This CDR3 spans 11 amino acids. In DNA, the CDR3 is TGTGCCAGCAGTCCTTCCGATGAGCAGTTCTTC. Amino acid sequence: CASSPSDEQFF.

The chain carries TRBV11-3 and TRBJ2-1; 7 nucleotides align to TRBD2. The ends lost 6 bases at V and 9 bases at J; junction bases unmatched: 8. CDR1 is SGHNT and CDR2 is YENEEA in the germline V gene. This CDR3 is 13 amino acids long. CDR3 nucleotide sequence: TGTGCCAGCAGGGGAGGGCCCTCGGGTGAGCAGTTCTTC. Amino acids: CASRGGPSGEQFF. Full variable domain (outside the CDR3, taken from reference TRBV11-3 and TRBJ2-1): EAGVVQSPRYKIIEKKQPVAFWCNPISGHNTLYWYLQNLGQGPELLIRYENEEAVDDSQLPKDRFSAERLKGVDSTLKIQPAELGDSAVYLCASRGGPSGEQFFGPGTRLTVL.

This rearrangement joins TRBV5-1 to TRBJ1-2, with 10 bases lining up with TRBD1. Trimming cost V 3 bases and J 6 bases; bases outside gene matches: 5. Germline CDR1 and CDR2: SGHRS and YFSETQ. This CDR3 region has 14 residues. CDR3 sequence: CASSSGTGENGYTF. The CDR3 bases are TGCGCCAGCAGCTCCGGGACAGGGGAGAATGGCTACACCTTC.

The chain uses TRBV10-1 and TRBJ2-7; TRBD2 matches at 9 bases. The CDR3 is 16 residues long. V shed 2 bases, J shed 3 bases, and the junction held 8 bases outside the gene matches. Looked up from germline, CDR1 is WNHNN and CDR2 is SYGVQD (reference sequence). Here the CDR3 DNA reads TGCGCCAGCAGTGAGGCAATAGCGGGAGACTTCTACGAGCAGTACTTC. Its protein is CASSEAIAGDFYEQYF.

The genes are TRBV7-8 and TRBJ2-7; possibly TRBD2 for D (6 bases). This CDR3 contains 18 residues. The germline V gene has CDR1 SGHVS and CDR2 FQNEAQ. V was trimmed by 2 bases and J by 2 bases, leaving 22 bases between them. The CDR3 coding sequence is TGTGCCAGCAGCTTATCCTTACCGACGGGACTGTTTGCCTACGAGCAGTACTTC. Its protein is CASSLSLPTGLFAYEQYF.

The chain carries TRBV5-6 and TRBJ2-7; 9 bases are shared with TRBD1. Germline V lookup: CDR1 SGHDT, CDR2 YYEEEE. The CDR3 covers 19 residues. V was pared by 3 bases and J by 2 bases, with 18 bases of the junction left unmatched. The CDR3 here is CASSYGRDRVPIIAYEQYF. The CDR3 bases are TGTGCCAGCAGCTACGGCCGGGACAGGGTCCCTATTATCGCCTACGAGCAGTACTTC.

The V gene is TRBV5-6, the J gene TRBJ2-3; 11 bases are a match to TRBD2. This CDR3 is 18 amino acids long. Germline V gene data show CDR1 as SGHDT and CDR2 as YYEEEE. The V and J ends lost 1 base and 1 base, in that order; junction bases with no gene match: 8. DNA of the CDR3: TGTGCCAGCAGCTTGCTAGTAGCGGGAGGGCCGGGCACAGATACGCAGTATTTT. This gives the protein CASSLLVAGGPGTDTQYF. Full variable domain (missing parts from reference TRBV5-6 and TRBJ2-3): DAGVTQSPTHLIKTRGQQVTLRCSPKSGHDTVSWYQQALGQGPQFIFQYYEEEERQRGNFPDRFSGHQFPNYSSELNVNALLLGDSALYLCASSLLVAGGPGTDTQYFGPGTRLTVL.

This clone was detected once. The V and J genes are TRBV19 and TRBJ1-5, with a weak D call TRBD1 (6 bases). CDR1 and CDR2 from the germline V gene are LNHDA and SQIVND (reference sequence). The CDR3 extends over 15 amino acids. V was cut by 6 bases and J by 0 bases, with 12 bases left in between. The CDR3 sequence: CASRIGGASNQPQHF. The CDR3 DNA sequence: TGTGCCAGTAGGATCGGGGGGGCTAGCAATCAGCCCCAGCATTTT.

The chain recombines TRBV4-1 with TRBJ2-5, with 7 bases lining up with TRBD2. Unmatched junction bases numbered 8, after V lost 3 bases and J lost 1 base. CDR1 is MGHRA and CDR2 is YSYEKL in the germline V gene. The CDR3 is made up of 16 amino acids. The DNA of the CDR3 is TGCGCCAGCAGCCATCTAGCGGCGGAGGGCCAAGAGACCCAGTACTTC. It specifies CASSHLAAEGQETQYF.

The V gene is TRBV2, the J gene TRBJ2-4; a weak D match, TRBD1 (6 bases). V was trimmed by 3 bases and J by 5 bases, leaving 8 bases between them. Germline CDR1 SNHLY, CDR2 FYNNEI. The CDR3 covers 13 residues. The CDR3 bases are TGTGCCAGCAGTGAGGGGGCCCAAAACATTCAGTACTTC. Its protein is CASSEGAQNIQYF. Based on the CDR3 plus reference TRBV2 and TRBJ2-4, the full variable domain is EPEVTQTPSHQVTQMGQEVILRCVPISNHLYFYWYRQILGQKVEFLVSFYNNEISEKSEIFDDQFSVERPDGSNFTLKIRSTKLEDSAMYFCASSEGAQNIQYFGAGTRLSVL.

The chain couples TRBV11-2 to TRBJ1-2; D might be TRBD1 (6 bases). The CDR3 totals 12 residues. V was clipped by 5 bases and J by 8 bases, with 12 bases between them. Germline lookup yields CDR1 SGHAT and CDR2 FQNNGV. The CDR3 nucleotides are TGTGCCAGCAGCCAACTAGGGGGAGGCTACACCTTC. Its protein is CASSQLGGGYTF. Based on the CDR3 plus reference TRBV11-2 and TRBJ1-2, the full variable domain is EAGVAQSPRYKIIEKRQSVAFWCNPISGHATLYWYQQILGQGPKLLIQFQNNGVVDDSQLPKDRFSAERLKGVDSTLKIQPAKLEDSAVYLCASSQLGGGYTFGSGTRLTVV.

In regard to this clone: One end of the junction is discordant with germline, which a read error may explain. The rearrangement links TRBV18 to TRBJ2-7; 8 nucleotides agree with TRBD2. Germline CDR1 KGHSH, CDR2 LQKENI. The CDR3 consists of 14 residues. In nucleotides, the CDR3 is TGTGCCAGCTCGCCACAGGGACTAGCCTACGAGCAGTACTTC. It yields the protein CASSPQGLAYEQYF.

V is TRBV7-9 and J is TRBJ1-1; D is ambiguous. Trimming took 2 bases from V and 0 from J, leaving 7 bases between them. This CDR3 contains 14 residues. Germline CDR1 SEHNR, CDR2 FQNEAQ (reference sequence). The CDR3 nucleotides read TGTGCCAGCAGCTTAATAGCTTTGAACACTGAAGCTTTCTTT. This sequence encodes CASSLIALNTEAFF.

This rearrangement joins TRBV5-1 to TRBJ2-5, with D possibly TRBD2 on 6 matching bases. Deletions cut 3 bases from V and 5 bases from J, with 11 bases between. The germline CDR1 and CDR2 sequences are SGHRS and YFSETQ. The CDR3 runs 13 residues. CDR3 loop: CASSSDGGETQYF. The CDR3 coding sequence is TGCGCCAGCAGCTCGGACGGAGGGGAGACCCAGTACTTC. The full variable domain, its missing parts supplied by reference TRBV5-1 and TRBJ2-5, is KAGVTQTPRYLIKTRGQQVTLSCSPISGHRSVSWYQQTPGQGLQFLFEYFSETQRNKGNFPGRFSGRQFSNSRSEMNVSTLELGDSALYLCASSSDGGETQYFGPGTRLLVL.

This clone has a single count. The V gene is TRBV19, the J gene TRBJ2-7; maybe TRBD1 (5 bases). Germline V gene sequence: CDR1 LNHDA, CDR2 SQIVND (reference sequence). Trimming pared 6 bases from V and 7 bases from J, leaving 10 bases between. The CDR3 spans 11 residues. The CDR3 is CASSPGWEQYF. In DNA form, the CDR3 reads TGTGCCAGTAGCCCAGGGTGGGAGCAGTACTTC.

The rearrangement joins TRBV2 to TRBJ1-2; maybe TRBD1 (5 bases). This CDR3 has 14 residues. Trimming removed 4 bases at V and 8 bases at J, with 17 bases between. Germline CDR1 reads SNHLY; CDR2 reads FYNNEI. The DNA for the CDR3 is TGTGCCAGCAGTGGGGACTGGCAAACTAGGGGCTACACCTTC. This gives the protein CASSGDWQTRGYTF.

The chain carries TRBV30 and TRBJ1-2; 7 bases line up with TRBD1. CDR1 GTSNPN and CDR2 SVGIG come from the germline V gene (reference sequence). V trimming: 8 bases; J trimming: 1 base; junction bases outside the gene matches: 19. This CDR3 has 17 amino acids. This chain's CDR3 is CATTFGKGGVFNYGYTF. For the CDR3, the DNA is TGTGCCACCACTTTCGGAAAAGGGGGCGTTTTTAACTATGGCTACACCTTC.